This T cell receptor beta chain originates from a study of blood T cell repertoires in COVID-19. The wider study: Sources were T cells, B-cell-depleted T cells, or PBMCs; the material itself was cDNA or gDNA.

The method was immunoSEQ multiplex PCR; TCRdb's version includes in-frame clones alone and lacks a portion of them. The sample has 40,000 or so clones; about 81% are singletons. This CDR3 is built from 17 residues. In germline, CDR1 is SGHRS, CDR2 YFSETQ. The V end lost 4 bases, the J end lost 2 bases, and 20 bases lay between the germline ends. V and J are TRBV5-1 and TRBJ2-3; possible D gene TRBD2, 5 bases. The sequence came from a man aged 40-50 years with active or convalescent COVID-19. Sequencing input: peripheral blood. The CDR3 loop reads CASSRTTKDGVTDTQYF. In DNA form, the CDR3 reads TGCGCCAGCAGCCGAACCACTAAGGACGGGGTCACAGATACGCAGTATTTT.